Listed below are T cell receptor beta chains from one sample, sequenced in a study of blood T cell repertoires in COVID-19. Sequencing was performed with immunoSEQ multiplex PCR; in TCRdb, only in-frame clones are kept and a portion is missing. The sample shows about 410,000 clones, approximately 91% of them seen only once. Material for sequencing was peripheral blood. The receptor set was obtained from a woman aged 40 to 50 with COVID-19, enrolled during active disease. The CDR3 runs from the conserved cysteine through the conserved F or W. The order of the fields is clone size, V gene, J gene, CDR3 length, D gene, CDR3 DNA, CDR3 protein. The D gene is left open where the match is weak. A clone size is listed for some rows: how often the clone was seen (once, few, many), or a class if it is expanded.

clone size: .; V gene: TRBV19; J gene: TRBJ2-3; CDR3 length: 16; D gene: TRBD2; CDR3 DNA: TGTGCCAGTAGTATAGATCCTAGCGGGGGGGGAGATACGCAGTATTTT; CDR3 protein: CASSIDPSGGGDTQYF
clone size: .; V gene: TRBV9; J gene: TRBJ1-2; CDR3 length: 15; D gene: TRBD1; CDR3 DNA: TGTGCCAGCAGCGTAAGGGACAGGGGGCGAGATGGCTACACCTTC; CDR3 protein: CASSVRDRGRDGYTF
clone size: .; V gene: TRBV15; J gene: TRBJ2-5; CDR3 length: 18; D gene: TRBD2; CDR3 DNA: TGTGCCACCAGCCGCTCTAGCGGGAGGCCTTCCTCCCAAGAGACCCAGTACTTC; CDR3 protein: CATSRSSGRPSSQETQYF
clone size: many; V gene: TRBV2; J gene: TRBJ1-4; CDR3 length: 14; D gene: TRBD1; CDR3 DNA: TGTGCCAGCAGTCCCGGGACAGGAGGGGAAAAACTGTTTTTT; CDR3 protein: CASSPGTGGEKLFF
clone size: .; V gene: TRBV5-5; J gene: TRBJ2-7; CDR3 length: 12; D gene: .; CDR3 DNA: TGTGCCAGCAGCGACAGAGTCTACGAGCAGTACTTC; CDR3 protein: CASSDRVYEQYF
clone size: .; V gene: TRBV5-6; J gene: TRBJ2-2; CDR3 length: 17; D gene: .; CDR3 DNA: TGTGCCAGCAGCTCCCTGACTGCAGTCTCGAACACCGGGGAGCTGTTTTTT; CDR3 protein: CASSSLTAVSNTGELFF
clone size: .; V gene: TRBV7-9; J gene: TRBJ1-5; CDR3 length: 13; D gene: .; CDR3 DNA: TGTGCCAGCAGCCCCCTGAGGGATCAGCCCCAGCATTTT; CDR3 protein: CASSPLRDQPQHF
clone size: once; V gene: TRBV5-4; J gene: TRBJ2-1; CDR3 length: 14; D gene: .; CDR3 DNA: TGTGCCAGCACCAACGGAGGGGTAAGGGATGAGCAGTTCTTC; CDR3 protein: CASTNGGVRDEQFF
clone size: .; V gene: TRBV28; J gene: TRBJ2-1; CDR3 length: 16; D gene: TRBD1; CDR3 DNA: TGTGCCAGCAGTTCCAGGACAGGGGACCCCTACAATGAGCAGTTCTTC; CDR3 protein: CASSSRTGDPYNEQFF
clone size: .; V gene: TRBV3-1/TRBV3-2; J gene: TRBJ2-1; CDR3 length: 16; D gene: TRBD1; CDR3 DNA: TGTGCCAGCAGCCCCCCCGGGACAGGTTTCGACAATGAGCAGTTCTTC; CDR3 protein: CASSPPGTGFDNEQFF
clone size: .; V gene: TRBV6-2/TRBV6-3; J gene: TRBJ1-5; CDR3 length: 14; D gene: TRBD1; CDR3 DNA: TGTGCCAGCAGTTCGGACAGGGGGGATCAGCCCCAGCATTTT; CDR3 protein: CASSSDRGDQPQHF
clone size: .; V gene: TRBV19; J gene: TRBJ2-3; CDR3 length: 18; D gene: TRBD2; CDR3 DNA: TGTGCCAGTAGTATAATTCCGCTAGCGGAGCGTGCACACCCTACGCAGTATTTT; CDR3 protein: CASSIIPLAERAHPTQYF
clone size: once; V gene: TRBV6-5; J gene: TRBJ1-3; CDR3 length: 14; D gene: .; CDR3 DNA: TGTGCCAGCAGCTTCAGGTACTCTGGAAACACCATATATTTT; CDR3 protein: CASSFRYSGNTIYF
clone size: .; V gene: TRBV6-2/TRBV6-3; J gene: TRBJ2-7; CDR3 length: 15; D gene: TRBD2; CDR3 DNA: TGTGCCAGCAGTCCCTCGGGCGGGAGGATCTACGAGCAGTACTTC; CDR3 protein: CASSPSGGRIYEQYF
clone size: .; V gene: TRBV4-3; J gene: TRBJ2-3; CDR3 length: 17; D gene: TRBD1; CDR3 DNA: TGCGCCAGCAGCCAAGCCCGGACAGGGGGCGGTACAGATACGCAGTATTTT; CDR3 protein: CASSQARTGGGTDTQYF
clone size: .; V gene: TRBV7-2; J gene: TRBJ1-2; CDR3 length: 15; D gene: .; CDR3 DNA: TGTGCCAGCAGCTCCCGGACCCAGGGGAACTATGGCTACACCTTC; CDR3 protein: CASSSRTQGNYGYTF
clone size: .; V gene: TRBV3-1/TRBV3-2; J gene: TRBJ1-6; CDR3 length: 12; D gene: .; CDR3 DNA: TGTGCCAGCACCCTCTTACTGGGCCCCCTCCACTTT; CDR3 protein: CASTLLLGPLHF
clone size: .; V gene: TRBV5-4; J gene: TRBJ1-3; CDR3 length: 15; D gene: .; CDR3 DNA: TGTGCCAGCAGCTTCCGGGGGACCTCTGGAAACACCATATATTTT; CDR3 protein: CASSFRGTSGNTIYF
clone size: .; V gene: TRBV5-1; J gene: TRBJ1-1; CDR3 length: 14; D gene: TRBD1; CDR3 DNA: TGCGCCAGCAGCTTGGTACAGGGGGACACTGAAGCTTTCTTT; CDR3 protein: CASSLVQGDTEAFF
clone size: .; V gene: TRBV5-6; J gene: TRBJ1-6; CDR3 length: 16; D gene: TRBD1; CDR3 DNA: TGTGCCAGCAGCTTGGGGAGGGGGCAGTTTATGTCACCCCTCCACTTT; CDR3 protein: CASSLGRGQFMSPLHF
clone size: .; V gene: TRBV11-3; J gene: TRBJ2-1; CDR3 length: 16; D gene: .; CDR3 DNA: TGTGCCAGCAGCTTAAAATATGGGGCCTCCTACAATGAGCAGTTCTTC; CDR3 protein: CASSLKYGASYNEQFF
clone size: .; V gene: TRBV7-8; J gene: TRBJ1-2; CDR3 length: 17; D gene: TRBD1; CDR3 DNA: TGTGCCAGCAGCTTAGGCGACAGGGCCCGATTAATCTATGGCTACACCTTC; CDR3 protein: CASSLGDRARLIYGYTF